One sample yielded the 25 T cell receptor beta chains listed below, sequenced in a study of Ad26.COV2.S vaccination and SARS-CoV-2 variants. Using immunoSEQ multiplex PCR, the repertoire was profiled, and TCRdb retains in-frame clones only, with some absent. The sample lists roughly 680,000 clones, about 89% occurring once. Treatment defined: roughly 18 received Ad26.COV2.S at low or high dose, single or two shots; roughly five received placebo; per-sample allocation not given. Sampling took place 63 days after the first vaccine or placebo injection. The input for sequencing was peripheral blood, taken in a trial of Ad26.COV2.S vaccine versus placebo. These receptors were taken from a person between 18 and 65 years old who received the Ad26.COV2.S COVID-19 vaccine or a placebo.

This clone appeared a single time. The J gene is TRBJ2-2, the V gene TRBV30; the D is unclear. This CDR3 has 14 amino acids. Germline lookup yields CDR1 GTSNPN and CDR2 SVGIG (reference sequence). V lost 3 bases, J lost 2 bases, and 10 bases lay in between. The CDR3 protein is CAWSATLNTGELFF. The CDR3 bases are TGTGCCTGGAGCGCAACTTTAAACACCGGGGAGCTGTTTTTT.

This chain links TRBV9 with TRBJ1-4; 10 bases are a match to TRBD1. CDR3 size: 15 residues. J gave up 8 bases and V 4 bases, and 8 bases lay outside the gene matches. CDR1 and CDR2 (germline): SGDLS, YYNGEE. The CDR3 here is CASSSRTGGREKLFF. DNA for the CDR3: TGTGCCAGCAGCTCAAGGACAGGGGGGAGGGAAAAACTGTTTTTT.

The sample holds one count of this clone. This chain links TRBV29-1 with TRBJ2-1; the match to TRBD1 covers 7 bases. This CDR3 is 13 amino acids long. Unmatched junction bases numbered 10, after V lost 8 bases and J lost 6 bases. CDR1 and CDR2 from the germline V gene are SQVTM and ANQGSEA. CDR3 in amino acids: CSHMKGQSNEQFF. The CDR3 DNA reads TGCAGCCATATGAAGGGACAGAGCAATGAGCAGTTCTTC.

Details on this clone: One end of the junction does not line up with germline, which may come from a read error. The chain recombines TRBV3-1 (or the pseudogene TRBV3-2) with TRBJ1-2, with D uncertain. CDR1 is LGHDT, CDR2 YNNKEL, per germline (reference sequence). This CDR3 spans 13 amino acids. CDR3 DNA sequence: TGTGCCAGCAGCCAAGATTTCGTCGGCACCCCGAACTTC. Translated, it gives CASSQDFVGTPNF.

This chain links TRBV19 with TRBJ1-2, with a weak D call TRBD1 (5 bases). The CDR3 is 14 residues long. Trimming took 2 bases from V and 12 from J, leaving 19 bases between them. Germline loops: CDR1 LNHDA, CDR2 SQIVND (reference sequence). CDR3 sequence reads: CASSILGAAAVHTF. In DNA form, the CDR3 reads TGTGCCAGTAGTATACTTGGGGCCGCCGCGGTCCACACCTTC.

Only one count was recorded for this clone. The rearrangement joins TRBV24-1 to TRBJ2-1, with D possibly matching TRBD1 (5 bases). The ends were cut back, 2 bases at V and 4 bases at J, with 11 bases in the middle. Germline assignment: CDR1 KGHDR and CDR2 SFDVKD. There are 15 residues in the CDR3. CDR3: CATSDYGHDYNEQFF. CDR3 in DNA: TGTGCCACCAGTGATTATGGACATGATTACAATGAGCAGTTCTTC.

J is TRBJ2-7 and V is TRBV7-9; D gene ambiguous. Trimming took 5 bases from V and 0 from J, leaving 14 bases between them. Germline V gene data show CDR1 as SEHNR and CDR2 as FQNEAQ (reference sequence). This CDR3 is built from 15 residues. The CDR3 sequence: CASSPGQRNSYEQYF. DNA of the CDR3: TGTGCCAGCAGCCCCGGCCAGCGAAACTCCTACGAGCAGTACTTC.

J is TRBJ2-1 and V is TRBV6-2 or TRBV6-3; D is perhaps TRBD2 (5 bases). V dropped 6 bases and J dropped 6 bases, with 12 bases sitting between them. The CDR3 sequence is 13 residues long. Per germline, CDR1 MNHEY and CDR2 SVGEGT. The CDR3 region has the DNA TGTGCCAGCAGCCCCGGACTCTTCAATGAGCAGTTCTTC. Amino acids: CASSPGLFNEQFF.

The chain recombines TRBV29-1 with TRBJ2-3; weak D call: TRBD2 (6 bases). The CDR3 totals 12 residues. The V end lost 4 bases, the J end lost 6 bases, and 11 bases lay between the germline ends. Germline V gives CDR1 SQVTM, CDR2 ANQGSEA. CDR3 in amino acids: CSVGLGGDTQYF. The CDR3 coding sequence is TGCAGCGTTGGGCTTGGAGGGGATACGCAGTATTTT.

The chain couples TRBV5-1 to TRBJ1-2, with D possibly being TRBD1 (5 bases). With 9 bases removed from V and 4 bases from J, the gap between germline ends came to 13 bases. This CDR3 is 12 amino acids long. CDR1 is SGHRS, CDR2 YFSETQ, per germline. In DNA, the CDR3 is TGCGCCATCACGACAGCCTTCTATGGCTACACCTTC. This gives the protein CAITTAFYGYTF.

Of note for this clone: Within the sample, other DNA sequences also encode this same CDR3. The rearrangement links TRBV7-2 to TRBJ2-7; 9 nucleotides align to TRBD1. The CDR3 has 14 amino acids. Germline assignment: CDR1 SGHTA and CDR2 FQGNSA. After removal of 5 bases from V and 2 bases from J, the junction contained 4 bases not matched to a gene. The CDR3 spells CASSQGQGTYEQYF. The CDR3 DNA follows: TGTGCCAGCAGCCAAGGACAGGGGACCTACGAGCAGTACTTC.

This rearrangement joins TRBV4-3 to TRBJ2-2; TRBD2 aligns across 8 bases. The trim removed 4 bases at V and 5 bases at J, leaving 9 bases unmatched. The CDR3 contains 16 residues. The germline V gene has CDR1 LGHNA and CDR2 YSLEER. CDR3 nucleotides: TGCGCCAGCAGCCCCTGGCCGGGACTAGGGACCGGGGAGCTGTTTTTT. Translating gives CASSPWPGLGTGELFF.

The chain recombines TRBV24-1 with TRBJ1-5, with D uncertain. The CDR3 runs 12 residues. CDR1 and CDR2 (germline): KGHDR, SFDVKD. V lost 3 bases to trimming and J lost 7 bases, with 6 bases between them. CDR3 in amino acids: CATSDQEQPQHF. CDR3 sequence (DNA): TGTGCCACCAGTGATCAGGAGCAGCCCCAGCATTTT.

This clone occurred a few times. This rearrangement joins TRBV5-1 to TRBJ1-4, with a weak D call TRBD1 (5 bases). The V end lost 0 bases, the J end lost 3 bases, and 6 bases lay between the germline ends. The length of the CDR3 is 14 residues. In germline, CDR1 is SGHRS, CDR2 YFSETQ. The CDR3 reads CASSLGTSNEKLFF. The CDR3 coding sequence is TGCGCCAGCAGCTTGGGGACATCTAATGAAAAACTGTTTTTT. Drawing the rest from reference TRBV5-1 and TRBJ1-4, the complete variable domain is KAGVTQTPRYLIKTRGQQVTLSCSPISGHRSVSWYQQTPGQGLQFLFEYFSETQRNKGNFPGRFSGRQFSNSRSEMNVSTLELGDSALYLCASSLGTSNEKLFFGSGTQLSVL.

The rearrangement joins TRBV13 to TRBJ1-3; 7 bases line up with TRBD1. V was clipped by 2 bases and J by 0 bases; unmatched bases: 7. The CDR3 contains 17 residues. Germline V CDR1 and CDR2: PRHDT, FYEKMQ (reference sequence). DNA of the CDR3: TGTGCCAGCAGCTTAATCGCAGGGGGGTCCTCTGGAAACACCATATATTTT. Translated, it gives CASSLIAGGSSGNTIYF.

This sequence joins TRBV29-1 and TRBJ1-2; 10 nucleotides match TRBD1. The trim removed 6 bases at V and 7 bases at J, leaving 8 bases unmatched. The V gene's germline CDR1 is SQVTM and CDR2 ANQGSEA. The CDR3 extends over 13 amino acids. The CDR3 loop reads CSVPGQGESGYTF. The CDR3 bases are TGCAGCGTCCCCGGACAGGGGGAGAGTGGCTACACCTTC.

The genes are TRBV10-1 and TRBJ1-1; D possibly corresponds to TRBD1 (6 bases). Germline loops: CDR1 WNHNN, CDR2 SYGVQD (reference sequence). The CDR3 totals 15 residues. V was cut by 4 bases and J by 0 bases, with 12 bases left in between. In DNA form, the CDR3 reads TGCGCCAGCAGTGCCACCGGGACATTGAACACTGAAGCTTTCTTT. Its protein product is CASSATGTLNTEAFF.

The chain joins TRBV7-8 to TRBJ2-3, with 9 bases matching TRBD2. The CDR3 consists of 16 residues. CDR1 and CDR2 (germline): SGHVS, FQNEAQ. The V and J ends lost 5 bases and 8 bases, in that order; junction bases with no gene match: 14. In nucleotides, the CDR3 is TGTGCCAGCAGCCCCACCGGGACTAGCAGGCCGGTTACGCAGTATTTT. This gives the protein CASSPTGTSRPVTQYF.

This chain uses TRBV10-2 with TRBJ2-1; possibly TRBD2 for D (5 bases). The CDR3 extends over 16 amino acids. Trimming shortened V by 3 bases and J by 0 bases, and 12 bases separated the two germline ends. Germline values: CDR1 WSHSY, CDR2 SAAADI. CDR3 in amino acids: CASSDRTLSSYNEQFF. The CDR3, as DNA: TGCGCCAGCAGTGATCGGACTTTAAGCTCCTACAATGAGCAGTTCTTC.

CDR3 in amino acids: CATSRDRTEAFF. The CDR3 bases are TGTGCCACCAGCAGAGATCGAACTGAAGCTTTCTTT. The chain joins TRBV15 to TRBJ1-1; no reliable D call. V was pared by 0 bases and J by 5 bases, with 4 bases between. Germline lookup yields CDR1 LNHNV and CDR2 YYDKDF (reference sequence). CDR3 length: 12 amino acids.

This rearrangement joins TRBV21-1 to TRBJ1-3. TRBV21-1 is classified as a pseudogene. This CDR3 contains 15 residues. CDR3: CASSARRFSGNTIYF. CDR3 sequence (DNA): TGTGCCAGCAGCGCACGACGGTTCTCTGGAAACACCATATATTTT.

This clone was counted a few times. The chain combines TRBV7-9 with TRBJ2-1; 9 bases match TRBD2. This CDR3 is 15 amino acids long. The germline CDR1 and CDR2 sequences are SEHNR and FQNEAQ (reference sequence). J was trimmed by 5 bases and V by 5 bases; bases with no gene match: 7. The CDR3 sequence: CASSPGLALDNEQFF. The CDR3 DNA reads as TGTGCCAGCAGCCCCGGACTAGCGCTCGACAATGAGCAGTTCTTC. The whole variable domain, remainder taken from reference TRBV7-9 and TRBJ2-1, is DTGVSQNPRHKITKRGQNVTFRCDPISEHNRLYWYRQTLGQGPEFLTYFQNEAQLEKSRLLSDRFSAERPKGSFSTLEIQRTEQGDSAMYLCASSPGLALDNEQFFGPGTRLTVL.

This CDR3 reads CASTILAGSTDTQYF. The CDR3 DNA sequence: TGCGCCAGCACCATCCTAGCGGGCAGCACAGATACGCAGTATTTT. The V and J genes are TRBV5-1 and TRBJ2-3; 8 bases map to TRBD2. Germline V gene sequence: CDR1 SGHRS, CDR2 YFSETQ. The junction had 6 bases not matched to a gene; V was cut back by 6 bases and J by 0 bases. The CDR3 runs 15 residues.

The chain uses TRBV6-2 or TRBV6-3 and TRBJ2-7; tentative D call: TRBD2 (6 bases). CDR1 MNHEY and CDR2 SVGEGT come from the germline V gene. This CDR3 spans 13 amino acids. Deletions cut 3 bases from V and 2 bases from J, with 8 bases between. The CDR3 loop is CASSYAGPYEQYF. The CDR3 region has the DNA TGTGCCAGCAGTTATGCGGGGCCCTACGAGCAGTACTTC.

As regards this clone: The junction differs from germline at one of its ends, possibly a read error. The CDR3 loop reads CASSRLVQLREETQYF. The CDR3 DNA sequence: TGTGCTAGCAGCCGTCTCGTACAGTTGCGGGAAGAGACCCAGTACTTC. The rearrangement joins TRBV7-7 to TRBJ2-5; D might be TRBD2 (5 bases). CDR1 and CDR2 from the germline V gene are SSHAT and FNYEAQ (reference sequence). The CDR3 length is 16 residues.